This T cell receptor beta chain was sequenced during a study of CD8 T cells in ankylosing spondylitis. Quantitative 5'-RACE with molecular barcodes generated TCR beta libraries. TCRdb used MiXCR to reprocess the 5' RACE reads, holding one entry per CDR3 protein. Of under 200,000 distinct CDR3 sequences in the sample, around a tenth were seen once. A remark on this clonotype: Its antigen is undetermined.

The CDR3 runs to 15 residues. Trimming shortened V by 5 bases and J by 1 base, and 14 bases separated the two germline ends. The V gene's germline CDR1 is LNHNV and CDR2 YYDKDF (reference sequence). Study findings and constraints: A number of the motif variants had already been described in reactive arthritis synovial fluid and blood.

V gene TRBV15 combines with J gene TRBJ1-1; D remains unclear. The sample comprised blood, either unsorted or a sorted T cell fraction (not recorded which). The source is a female donor with ankylosing spondylitis or in good health (not recorded which). CDR3 coding DNA: TGTGCCACCAGCCGGCCGGGTCCAGGGAACACTGAAGCTTTCTTT. It encodes CATSRPGPGNTEAFF.